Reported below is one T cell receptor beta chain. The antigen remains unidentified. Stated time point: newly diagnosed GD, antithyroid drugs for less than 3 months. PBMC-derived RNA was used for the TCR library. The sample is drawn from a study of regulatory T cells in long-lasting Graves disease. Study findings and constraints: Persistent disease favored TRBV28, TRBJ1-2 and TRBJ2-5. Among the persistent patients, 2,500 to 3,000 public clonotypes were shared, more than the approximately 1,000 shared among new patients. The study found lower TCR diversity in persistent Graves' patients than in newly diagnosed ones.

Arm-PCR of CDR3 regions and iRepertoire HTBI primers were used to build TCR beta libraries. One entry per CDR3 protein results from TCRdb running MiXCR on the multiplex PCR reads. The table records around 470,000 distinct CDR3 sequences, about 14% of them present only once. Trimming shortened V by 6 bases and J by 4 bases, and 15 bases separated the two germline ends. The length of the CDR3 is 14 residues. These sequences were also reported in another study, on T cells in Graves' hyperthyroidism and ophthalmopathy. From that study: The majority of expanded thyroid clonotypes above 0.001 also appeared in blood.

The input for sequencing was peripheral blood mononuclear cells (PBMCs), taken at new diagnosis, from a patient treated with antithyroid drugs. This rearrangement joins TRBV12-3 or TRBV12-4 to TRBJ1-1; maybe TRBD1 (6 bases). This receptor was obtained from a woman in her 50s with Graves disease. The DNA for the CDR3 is TGTGCCAGCAGAGAACAGGGAGGGAGCACTGAAGCTTTCTTT. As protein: CASREQGGSTEAFF.